This TCR beta chain stems from a study of identical twins. Healthy Caucasians provided all donations. Unique molecular identifiers were present on the cDNA, which also gained a universal primer site by template switching. TCRdb passed the 5' RACE reads through MiXCR, listing each CDR3 protein once. The sample has approximately 500,000 distinct CDR3 sequences; roughly 15% are singletons. V lost 4 bases, J lost 2 bases, and 10 bases stayed unmatched. Germline V gene lookup returns CDR1 SEHNR and CDR2 FQNEAQ (reference sequence). This CDR3 is 16 amino acids long. This clonotype was found a few times. These records were also assigned to another study, of yellow fever vaccine responses in identical twins. According to that study: The T cell response to vaccination in identical twins was reportedly partly convergent and partly personalized.

This TCR was recovered from a woman between 18 and 30 years old in good health. Input material: CD4+ T cells sorted from blood. The V and J genes are TRBV7-9 and TRBJ2-5, with TRBD2 matching over 7 bases. The DNA of the CDR3 is TGTGCCAGCAGCTCCCGTATGGCTAGCGGTCAAGAGACCCAGTACTTC. This codes for CASSSRMASGQETQYF.